The 18 T cell receptor beta chains below all came from one sample that was sequenced in a study of tumor and adjacent non-tumor tissue in lung cancer. A modified ARM-PCR protocol with three rounds of nested PCR amplified TCRbeta. Using its own MiXCR run on the multiplex PCR reads, TCRdb lists one record per CDR3 protein. Of 40,000 to 55,000 distinct CDR3 sequences in the sample, just under 75% are singletons; the top ten hold roughly 25%. No cell sorting was done before RNA was extracted from the tissue. More than 3 cm separated this lung sample from the edge of the tumor. Sequencing was done on a sample of distant non-tumor lung tissue. The source of these receptors is a woman aged 60-75 years with non-small cell lung cancer.

The chain has TRBV6-4 and TRBJ1-1; D remains ambiguous. The CDR3 runs 13 residues. Germline CDR1 reads MRHNA; CDR2 reads SNTAGT. Trimming took off 7 bases at V and 8 bases at J, with 17 bases between the two ends. The CDR3 sequence: CASKGTDTKEAFF. CDR3 nucleotides: TGTGCCAGCAAGGGAACAGACACGAAAGAAGCTTTCTTT.

This clonotype appeared a few times. The CDR3 does not close with the conserved phenylalanine or tryptophan, likely indicating a read error. The DNA is left out, because the CDR3 cannot be placed on it with certainty; the CDR3 is given as TCRdb lists it. The chain combines TRBV4-2 with TRBJ1-2; whether TRBD1, the table's D call, matches the DNA was not checked. The CDR3 contains 15 residues when both ends are counted. The germline V gene encodes CDR1 LGHNA and CDR2 YNFKEQ. The CDR3 sequence is CASSQDGISNYGYTL.

In regard to this clonotype: This may stem from a read error, because a much larger clone lies one nucleotide away. The chain employs TRBV20-1 and TRBJ1-1; no definite D call. The germline V gene encodes CDR1 DFQATT and CDR2 SNEGSKA (reference sequence). Trimming stripped 6 bases from V and 12 bases from J, with 20 bases between. CDR3 length: 12 residues. The CDR3 sequence: CSALPTSWGTFF. The CDR3 nucleotides are TGCAGTGCCCTCCCAACTTCCTGGGGAACTTTCTTT.

This chain connects TRBV4-3 to TRBJ2-1; no reliable D call. Germline assignment: CDR1 LGHNA and CDR2 YSLEER. The germline V and J ends were trimmed by 5 bases and 5 bases, with 16 bases remaining between them. The CDR3 covers 15 residues. In DNA, the CDR3 is TGCGCCAGCAGCTCCGCCGGGTCGTCTGACAATGAGCAGTTCTTC. This sequence encodes CASSSAGSSDNEQFF.

In this sample, this clonotype turned up a few times. One base away lies a much larger clone, so this may be a sequencing read error. The chain recombines TRBV11-2 with TRBJ2-3; D not resolved. Germline V gene sequence: CDR1 SGHAT, CDR2 FQNNGV. Between the trimmed V and J ends, which lost 2 bases and 4 bases, there was a span of 1 base. This CDR3 is built from 11 residues. Here the CDR3 reads CASSLPDTQYF. DNA of the CDR3: TGTGCCAGCAGCTTACCAGATACGCAGTATTTT. The full variable domain, its missing parts supplied by reference TRBV11-2 and TRBJ2-3, is EAGVAQSPRYKIIEKRQSVAFWCNPISGHATLYWYQQILGQGPKLLIQFQNNGVVDDSQLPKDRFSAERLKGVDSTLKIQPAKLEDSAVYLCASSLPDTQYFGPGTRLTVL.

The V call is TRBV6-5, the J call TRBJ2-5, with 9 bases identical to TRBD1. The V segment lost 9 bases and the J segment 3 bases; nucleotides outside the gene matches: 8. The length of the CDR3 is 14 residues. The germline V gene has CDR1 MNHEY and CDR2 SVGAGI. The CDR3 reads CASRNRGPEETQYF. DNA for the CDR3: TGTGCCAGTAGAAACAGGGGGCCCGAAGAGACCCAGTACTTC.

In regard to this clonotype: A junction boundary mismatches the germline segment, possibly from a read error. The rearrangement links TRBV4-3 to TRBJ2-5; D not certain. The CDR3 contains 15 residues. In germline, CDR1 is LGHNA, CDR2 YSLEER. CDR3 coding DNA: TGCGCCAGTAGCCAAGATCATCGGAATGTGGAGATCCAGTGCTTC. It translates to CASSQDHRNVEIQCF.

With respect to this clonotype: This sequence may be a read error, since a much larger clone differs from it by one base. The chain carries TRBV7-9 and TRBJ2-7, with D perhaps TRBD2 (6 bases). CDR3 size: 13 residues. CDR1 is SEHNR and CDR2 is FQNEAQ in the germline V gene (reference sequence). Here the CDR3 reads CASSLNGGTEGNF. The CDR3 nucleotides read TGTGCCAGCAGCTTAAACGGAGGGACCGAGGGGAACTTC.

Note on this clonotype: One junction end does not reproduce the germline sequence, and a read error may be involved. This rearrangement joins TRBV11-2 to TRBJ1-5; no reliable D call. The CDR3 has 13 amino acids. Germline CDR1 reads SGHAT; CDR2 reads FQNNGV. The CDR3 loop is CASGLEIRQPLHF. The DNA for the CDR3 is TGTGCCAGCGGCTTGGAAATAAGGCAGCCTCTGCATTTT.

V gene TRBV29-1 combines with J gene TRBJ2-7; D might be TRBD2 (5 bases). CDR1 SQVTM and CDR2 ANQGSEA come from the germline V gene. The CDR3 runs to 11 residues. V was cut by 8 bases and J by 2 bases, with 10 bases left in between. Here the CDR3 DNA reads TGCAGCATGACGGGGACCTACGAGCAGTACTTC. Amino acid sequence: CSMTGTYEQYF.

The J gene is TRBJ2-1, the V gene TRBV4-3, with TRBD1 as a possible D gene (6 bases). The J call may be in error: the DNA end matches TRBJ2-7 better. Germline CDR1 is LGHNA and CDR2 is YSLEER. The CDR3 has 14 residues. CDR3 amino acids: CASSPISDSHEQYF. As DNA, the CDR3 is TGCGCCAGCAGTCCCATATCGGACAGCCATGAGCAGTACTTC.

Notes on this clonotype: Since no conserved phenylalanine or tryptophan closes the CDR3, a read error is the likely cause. The chain is built from TRBV6-6 and TRBJ2-7, with 9 bases matching TRBD1. Per the germline V gene, CDR1 is MNHNY and CDR2 is SVGAGI (reference sequence). V shed 9 bases, J shed 3 bases, and the junction held 12 bases outside the gene matches. The CDR3 spans 15 residues. CDR3 residues: CASNRQTGGDYEQYY. The CDR3 coding sequence is TGTGCCAGTAATCGCCAGACAGGGGGAGACTACGAGCAGTACTAC.

Concerning this clonotype: This may be a read error, as it is one base from a much larger clone. This chain connects TRBV7-8 to TRBJ2-7; D is undetermined. From germline, CDR1 is SGHVS and CDR2 FQNEAQ. The CDR3 totals 14 residues. V was cut by 4 bases and J by 7 bases, with 17 bases left in between. The CDR3 spells CASSSTAASMEQYF. CDR3 coding DNA: TGTGCCAGCAGCTCCACGGCAGCTTCCATGGAGCAGTACTTC. Complete variable domain (other parts from reference TRBV7-8 and TRBJ2-7): GAGVSQSPRYKVAKRGQDVALRCDPISGHVSLFWYQQALGQGPEFLTYFQNEAQLDKSGLPSDRFFAERPEGSVSTLKIQRTQQEDSAVYLCASSSTAASMEQYFGPGTRLTVT.

With respect to this clonotype: Relative to the germline gene, one junction end is altered; a read error may explain this. The chain joins TRBV6-1 to TRBJ1-6; TRBD1 agrees at 9 bases. This CDR3 region has 15 residues. CDR1 and CDR2 (germline): MNHNS, SASEGT. Written as DNA, the CDR3 is TGTGCCAACAGTGTGAAAGGACAGGGGTTATCACCCCTCCACTTT. Amino acids: CANSVKGQGLSPLHF.

With respect to this clonotype: Germline and junction disagree at one end, which may indicate a read error. The chain is built from TRBV11-2 and TRBJ2-3; D is undetermined. This CDR3 contains 17 residues. The germline gives CDR1 SGHAT, CDR2 FQNNGV. CDR3 sequence (DNA): TGTGCTAGCAGCTTAGAGTCAGTCCGATTGAGCACAGATACGCAGTATTTT. Protein product: CASSLESVRLSTDTQYF.

Comments on this clonotype: Germline and junction disagree at one end, which may indicate a read error. V and J are TRBV4-2 and TRBJ1-5; D gene unclear. Judging by the DNA end, TRBJ2-3 fits better; the J call may be wrong. CDR1 is LGHNA and CDR2 is YNFKEQ in the germline V gene. The CDR3 is made up of 17 amino acids. The CDR3 DNA is TGTACCAGCAGCCAAGATCTTCCCGGGTATAGCAATCAGCCCCAGTATTTT. It encodes CTSSQDLPGYSNQPQYF.

This clonotype showed up many times. V and J are TRBV28 and TRBJ2-3; 8 bases fit TRBD1. Germline V gene data show CDR1 as MDHEN and CDR2 as SYDVKM. The CDR3 has 18 residues. V lost 5 bases to trimming and J lost 1 base; unmatched junction nucleotides: 14. The chain's CDR3 is CASSPSADREEGTDTQYF. DNA of the CDR3: TGTGCCAGCAGTCCTTCGGCGGACAGGGAGGAAGGCACAGATACGCAGTATTTT.

A word on this clonotype: A read error may account for a junction end that differs from germline. The chain combines TRBV6-1 with TRBJ1-1; D gene ambiguous. The CDR3 is 11 amino acids. CDR1 is MNHNS and CDR2 is SASEGT in the germline V gene. CDR3 region: CACLMNTEAPF. The CDR3 bases are TGTGCCTGCCTGATGAACACTGAAGCTCCCTTT.